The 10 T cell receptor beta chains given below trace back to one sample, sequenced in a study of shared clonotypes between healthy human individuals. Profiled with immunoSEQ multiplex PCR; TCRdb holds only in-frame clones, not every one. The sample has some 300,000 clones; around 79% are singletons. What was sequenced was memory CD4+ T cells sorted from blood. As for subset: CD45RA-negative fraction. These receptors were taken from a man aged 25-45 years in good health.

The CDR3: CASSPTGTREETQYF. CDR3 DNA: TGTGCCAGCAGCCCCACCGGGACTAGAGAAGAGACCCAGTACTTC. The V call is TRBV11-2, the J call TRBJ2-5; 8 bases fit TRBD2. The CDR3 covers 15 residues. The ends lost 5 bases at V and 3 bases at J; junction bases unmatched: 8. Germline V gene sequence: CDR1 SGHAT, CDR2 FQNNGV. Full variable domain (outside the CDR3, taken from reference TRBV11-2 and TRBJ2-5): EAGVAQSPRYKIIEKRQSVAFWCNPISGHATLYWYQQILGQGPKLLIQFQNNGVVDDSQLPKDRFSAERLKGVDSTLKIQPAKLEDSAVYLCASSPTGTREETQYFGPGTRLLVL.

The CDR3, as DNA: TGTGCCAGCTCACCAAACCCCCACCAAAACAGGGGTAGCTTTCGGGACTATGGCTACACCTTC. Translating it yields CASSPNPHQNRGSFRDYGYTF. The V and J genes are TRBV18 and TRBJ1-2; 7 bases line up with TRBD1. CDR1 is KGHSH and CDR2 is LQKENI in the germline V gene. The CDR3 loop spans 21 amino acids. The V and J ends lost 2 bases and 3 bases, in that order; junction bases with no gene match: 24.

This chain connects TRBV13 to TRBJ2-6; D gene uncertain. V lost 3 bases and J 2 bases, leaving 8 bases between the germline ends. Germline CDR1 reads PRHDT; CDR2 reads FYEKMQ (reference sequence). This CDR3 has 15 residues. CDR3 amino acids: CASSLWDAGANVLTF. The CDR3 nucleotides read TGTGCCAGCAGCTTGTGGGATGCTGGGGCCAACGTCCTGACTTTC.

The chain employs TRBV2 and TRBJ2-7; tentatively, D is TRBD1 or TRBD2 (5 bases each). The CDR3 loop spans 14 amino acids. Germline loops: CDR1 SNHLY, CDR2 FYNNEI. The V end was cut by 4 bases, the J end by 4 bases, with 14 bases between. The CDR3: CASSVSRGGYEQYF. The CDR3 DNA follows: TGTGCCAGCAGTGTGTCTCGGGGCGGGTACGAGCAGTACTTC.

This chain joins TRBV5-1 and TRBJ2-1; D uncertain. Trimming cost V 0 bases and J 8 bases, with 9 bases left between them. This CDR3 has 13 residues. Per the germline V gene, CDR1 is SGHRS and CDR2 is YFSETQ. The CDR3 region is CASSLAAWDEQFF. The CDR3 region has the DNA TGCGCCAGCAGCTTGGCCGCATGGGATGAGCAGTTCTTC.

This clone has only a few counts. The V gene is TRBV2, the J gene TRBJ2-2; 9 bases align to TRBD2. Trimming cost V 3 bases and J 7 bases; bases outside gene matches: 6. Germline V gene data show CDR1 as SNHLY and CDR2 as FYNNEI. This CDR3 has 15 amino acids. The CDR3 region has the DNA TGTGCCAGCAGTGAGCAGACTAGCGGACTCGGGGAGCTGTTTTTT. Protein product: CASSEQTSGLGELFF.

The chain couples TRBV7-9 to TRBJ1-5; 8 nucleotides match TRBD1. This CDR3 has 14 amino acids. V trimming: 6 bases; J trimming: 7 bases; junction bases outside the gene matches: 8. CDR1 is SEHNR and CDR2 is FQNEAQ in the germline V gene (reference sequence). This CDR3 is CASSQDRVWQPQHF. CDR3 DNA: TGTGCCAGCAGTCAGGACAGGGTATGGCAGCCCCAGCATTTT.

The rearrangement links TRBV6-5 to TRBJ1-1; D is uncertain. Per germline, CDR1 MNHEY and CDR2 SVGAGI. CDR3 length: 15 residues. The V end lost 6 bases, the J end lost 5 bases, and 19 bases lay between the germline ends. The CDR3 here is CASRLRKGPGTEAFF. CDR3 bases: TGTGCCAGCAGATTACGGAAGGGCCCGGGGACTGAAGCTTTCTTT.

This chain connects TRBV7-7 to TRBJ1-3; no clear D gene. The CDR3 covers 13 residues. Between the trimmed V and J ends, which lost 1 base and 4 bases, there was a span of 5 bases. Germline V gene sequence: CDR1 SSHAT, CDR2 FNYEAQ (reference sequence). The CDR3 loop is CASSLGSGNTIYF. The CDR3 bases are TGTGCCAGCAGCTTAGGATCAGGAAACACCATATATTTT.

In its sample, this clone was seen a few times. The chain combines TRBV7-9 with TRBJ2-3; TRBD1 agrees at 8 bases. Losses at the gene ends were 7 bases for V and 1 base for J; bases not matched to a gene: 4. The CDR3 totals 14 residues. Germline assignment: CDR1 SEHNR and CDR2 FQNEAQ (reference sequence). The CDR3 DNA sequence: TGTGCCAGCATCTCGGACAGGGGCACAGATACGCAGTATTTT. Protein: CASISDRGTDTQYF.